The T cell receptor beta chain described here comes from a study of sequential checkpoint blockade in melanoma. Study overall: Maintenance nivolumab came after either treatment sequence.

This CDR3 is 16 amino acids long. V was trimmed by 0 bases and J by 2 bases, leaving 14 bases between them. Germline V gives CDR1 MNHEY, CDR2 SVGAGI. This clone was counted between two and nine times. The method was immunoSEQ multiplex PCR; TCRdb's version includes in-frame clones alone and lacks a portion of them. The table has 15,000 to 20,000 clones, roughly 66% seen once. The treatment is: randomized to nivolumab then ipilimumab (arm A) or the reverse (arm B). Patients had received no earlier DNA-damaging chemotherapy. Sorted cells were live CD3+CD8+, lacking CD19 and CD56, from PBMCs. Specimen: CD8+ T cells sorted from blood (inferred from file names), collected from a patient given nivolumab and ipilimumab in sequence. The gene calls are TRBV6-5 and TRBJ2-7; D not certain. The sequence derives from a human donor with melanoma. CDR3 residues: CASSYSKTTVAYEQYF. For the CDR3, the DNA is TGTGCCAGCAGTTACTCGAAGACAACGGTAGCCTACGAGCAGTACTTC.